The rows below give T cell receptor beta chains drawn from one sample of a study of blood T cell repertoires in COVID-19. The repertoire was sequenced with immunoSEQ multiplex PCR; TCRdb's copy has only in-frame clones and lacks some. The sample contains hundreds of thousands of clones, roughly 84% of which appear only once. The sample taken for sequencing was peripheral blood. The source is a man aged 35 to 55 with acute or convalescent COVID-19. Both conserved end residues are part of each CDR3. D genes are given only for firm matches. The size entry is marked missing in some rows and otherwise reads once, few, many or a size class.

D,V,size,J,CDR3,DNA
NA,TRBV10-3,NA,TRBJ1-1,CAISEFPRANTEAFF,TGTGCCATCAGTGAGTTTCCCAGGGCGAACACTGAAGCTTTCTTT
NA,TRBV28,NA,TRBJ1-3,CATYAGAAGNTIYF,TGTGCCACATACGCAGGGGCTGCTGGAAACACCATATATTTT
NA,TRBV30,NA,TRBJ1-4,CAWSPGFGNEKLFF,TGTGCCTGGAGTCCCGGGTTCGGGAATGAAAAACTGTTTTTT
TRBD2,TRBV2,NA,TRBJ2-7,CASSEKGLAGDEQYF,TGTGCCAGCAGTGAAAAGGGACTAGCGGGAGACGAGCAGTACTTC
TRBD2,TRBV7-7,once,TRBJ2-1,CASSLAGAYNEQFF,TGTGCCAGCTCACTAGCGGGGGCCTACAATGAGCAGTTCTTC
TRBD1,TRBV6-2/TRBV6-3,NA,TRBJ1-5,CASNPLRGRGNQPQHF,TGTGCCAGCAACCCACTCAGGGGGCGAGGCAATCAGCCCCAGCATTTT
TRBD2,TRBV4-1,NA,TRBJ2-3,CASSQDWAGGGTDTQYF,TGCGCCAGCAGCCAAGATTGGGCGGGAGGGGGCACAGATACGCAGTATTTT
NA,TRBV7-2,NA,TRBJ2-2,CASSSVISGELFF,TGTGCCAGCAGCTCAGTTATCTCCGGGGAGCTGTTTTTT
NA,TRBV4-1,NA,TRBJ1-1,CASSQVLPGNTEAFF,TGCGCCAGCAGCCAAGTGCTGCCGGGGAACACTGAAGCTTTCTTT
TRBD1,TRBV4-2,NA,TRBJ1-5,CASSPDDRGRQPQHF,TGTGCCAGCAGCCCCGACGACAGGGGGCGTCAGCCCCAGCATTTT
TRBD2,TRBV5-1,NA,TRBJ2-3,CATRLAGVIDTQYF,TGCGCCACCAGACTAGCGGGAGTTATAGATACGCAGTATTTT
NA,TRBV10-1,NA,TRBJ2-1,CASSEYQEVNNEQFF,TGCGCCAGCAGTGAATACCAGGAGGTCAACAATGAGCAGTTCTTC
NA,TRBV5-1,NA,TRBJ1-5,CASSLTGLNQPQHF,TGCGCCAGCAGCTTGACAGGGTTGAATCAGCCCCAGCATTTT
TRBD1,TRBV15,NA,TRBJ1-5,CATSRDRGSNQPQHF,TGTGCCACCAGCAGAGACAGGGGGAGCAATCAGCCCCAGCATTTT
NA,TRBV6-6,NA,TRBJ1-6,CASSYVWGENSPLHF,TGTGCCAGCAGTTACGTTTGGGGGGAGAATTCACCCCTCCACTTT
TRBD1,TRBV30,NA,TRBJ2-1,CAWSSRTGQHNEQFF,TGTGCCTGGAGTTCAAGGACAGGGCAACACAATGAGCAGTTCTTC
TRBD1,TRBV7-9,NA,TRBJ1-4,CASRSRDSNEKLFF,TGTGCCAGCAGGTCGCGGGACAGTAATGAAAAACTGTTTTTT
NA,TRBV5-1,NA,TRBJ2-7,CASSSNYEQYF,TGCGCCAGCAGCTCTAACTACGAGCAGTACTTC
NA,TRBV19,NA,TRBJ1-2,CASSTGKVFNYGYTF,TGTGCCAGTAGTACCGGGAAGGTTTTTAACTATGGCTACACCTTC
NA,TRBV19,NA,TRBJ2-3,CASSTGMEDTQYF,TGTGCCAGTAGTACAGGGATGGAAGATACGCAGTATTTT
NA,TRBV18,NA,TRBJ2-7,CASSPIYGAYEQYF,TGTGCCAGCTCACCCATCTACGGGGCCTACGAGCAGTACTTC
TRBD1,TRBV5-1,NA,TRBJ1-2,CASSMDRAYGYTF,TGCGCCAGCAGCATGGACAGGGCTTATGGCTACACCTTC
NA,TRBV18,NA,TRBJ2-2,CASSQDRTGELFF,TGTGCCAGCTCACAAGACAGGACCGGGGAGCTGTTTTTT
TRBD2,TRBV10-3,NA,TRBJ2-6,CATRTSGPSGANVLTF,TGTGCCACCCGGACTAGCGGGCCCTCTGGGGCCAACGTCCTGACTTTC
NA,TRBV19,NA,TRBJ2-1,CASSIGGNEQFF,TGTGCCAGTAGTATAGGCGGGAATGAGCAGTTCTTC
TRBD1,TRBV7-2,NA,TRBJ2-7,CASSLDRGLREQYF,TGTGCCAGCAGCTTAGACAGGGGGCTGCGCGAGCAGTACTTC
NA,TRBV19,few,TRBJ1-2,CASSAHRANYGYTF,TGTGCCAGTAGTGCCCACAGGGCCAACTATGGCTACACCTTC
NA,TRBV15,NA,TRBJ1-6,CASSGGYNSPLHF,TGTGCCTCGAGTGGCGGCTATAATTCACCCCTCCACTTT
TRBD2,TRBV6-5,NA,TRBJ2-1,CASRYSGSSYNEQFF,TGTGCCAGCAGATATAGCGGGAGCTCCTACAATGAGCAGTTCTTC
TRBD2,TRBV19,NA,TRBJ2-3,CASSMGLADQDTQYF,TGTGCCAGTAGCATGGGACTAGCGGATCAAGATACGCAGTATTTT
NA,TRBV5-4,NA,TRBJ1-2,CASSLDTSGSQTF,TGTGCCAGCAGCTTGGACACCTCAGGGTCCCAAACCTTC
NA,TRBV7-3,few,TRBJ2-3,CASSLNGNTDTQYF,TGTGCCAGCAGCTTAAACGGGAACACAGATACGCAGTATTTT
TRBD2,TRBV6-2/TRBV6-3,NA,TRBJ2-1,CASSRTSGINEQFF,TGTGCCAGCAGTAGGACTAGCGGGATCAATGAGCAGTTCTTC
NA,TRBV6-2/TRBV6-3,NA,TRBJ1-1,CASSYQNTEAFF,TGTGCCAGCAGTTACCAGAACACTGAAGCTTTCTTT
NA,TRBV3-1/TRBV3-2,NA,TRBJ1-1,CASSQGQGTEAFF,TGTGCCAGCAGCCAAGGGCAGGGCACTGAAGCTTTCTTT
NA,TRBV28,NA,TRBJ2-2,CASSPTGPDTGELFF,TGTGCCAGCAGTCCTACAGGGCCAGACACCGGGGAGCTGTTTTTT
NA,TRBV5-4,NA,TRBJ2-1,CASSPGGTTYNEQFF,TGTGCCAGCAGCCCCGGGGGAACTACCTACAATGAGCAGTTCTTC
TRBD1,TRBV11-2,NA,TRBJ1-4,CASSSLQGVNEKLFF,TGTGCCAGCAGCTCCTTACAGGGGGTGAATGAAAAACTGTTTTTT
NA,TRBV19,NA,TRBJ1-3,CATRPSSGNTIYF,TGTGCCACTCGTCCGAGCTCTGGAAACACCATATATTTT
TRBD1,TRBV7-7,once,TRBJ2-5,CASSLVQGQQETQYF,TGTGCCAGCAGCTTAGTACAGGGGCAGCAAGAGACCCAGTACTTC
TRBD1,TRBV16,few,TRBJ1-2,CASSQSKPTGHGYTF,TGTGCCAGCAGCCAATCGAAACCGACAGGGCATGGCTACACCTTC
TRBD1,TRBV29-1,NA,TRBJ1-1,CSVGDRGDPQAFF,TGCAGCGTCGGGGACAGGGGGGACCCCCAAGCTTTCTTT
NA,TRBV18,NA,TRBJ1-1,CASSTTQGSEAFF,TGTGCCAGCTCAACAACACAGGGATCTGAAGCTTTCTTT
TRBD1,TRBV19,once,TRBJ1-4,CASSMRQGAEKLFF,TGTGCCAGTAGTATGAGGCAGGGGGCCGAAAAACTGTTTTTT
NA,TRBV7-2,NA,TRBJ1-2,CASSLQIGYTF,TGTGCCAGCAGCTTGCAGATAGGCTACACCTTC
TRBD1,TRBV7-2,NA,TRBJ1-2,CASSFRDRDYYGYTF,TGTGCCAGCAGCTTCCGGGACAGGGATTACTATGGCTACACCTTC
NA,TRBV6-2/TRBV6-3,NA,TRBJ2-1,CASSYSAGLNEQFF,TGTGCCAGCAGTTACTCAGCAGGGTTAAATGAGCAGTTCTTC
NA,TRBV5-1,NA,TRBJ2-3,CASSLAIEVSSTDTQYF,TGCGCCAGCAGCTTGGCCATTGAGGTCTCTAGCACAGATACGCAGTATTTT
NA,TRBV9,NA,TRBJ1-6,CASSVATSRGNSPLHF,TGTGCCAGCAGCGTAGCTACTTCGCGGGGAAATTCACCCCTCCACTTT
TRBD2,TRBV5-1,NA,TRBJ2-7,CASSLTSGHYEQYF,TGCGCCAGCAGCTTGACTAGCGGCCACTACGAGCAGTACTTC
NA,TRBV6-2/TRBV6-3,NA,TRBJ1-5,CASSYSNGDYSNQPQHF,TGTGCCAGCAGTTACTCGAACGGGGACTATAGCAATCAGCCCCAGCATTTT